The 4 T cell receptor beta chains reported below all come from one sample, sequenced in a study of blood T cell repertoires in COVID-19. Profiling relied on immunoSEQ multiplex PCR, and the TCRdb table lists in-frame clones only, not all of them. The sample comprises roughly 260,000 clones, more than 90% of which are singletons, and 2.6% rests with the top ten. The sequencing sample was made of peripheral blood. The receptors were gathered from a person aged 18 to 35 with COVID-19, enrolled during active disease.

This sequence joins TRBV4-3 and TRBJ2-1; TRBD2 agrees at 11 bases. Per the germline V gene, CDR1 is LGHNA and CDR2 is YSLEER. Trimming removed 4 bases from V and 8 bases from J; junction bases left unmatched: 7. This CDR3 contains 15 residues. Here the CDR3 reads CASSPGTSGLDEQFF. The CDR3 nucleotides read TGCGCCAGCAGCCCAGGGACTAGCGGCCTGGATGAGCAGTTCTTC.

As DNA, the CDR3 is TGCAGCGTTGTTCTCACGCGGGGCTCTAACTATGGCTACACCTTC. As protein: CSVVLTRGSNYGYTF. The J gene is TRBJ1-2, the V gene TRBV29-1, with TRBD1 as a possible D gene (5 bases). Germline V gene sequence: CDR1 SQVTM, CDR2 ANQGSEA. The CDR3 totals 15 residues. V lost 4 bases and J lost 0, with 15 bases in between.

The chain joins TRBV24-1 to TRBJ2-1; 11 nucleotides match TRBD2. CDR1 and CDR2 (germline): KGHDR, SFDVKD. The CDR3 extends over 20 amino acids. V shed 7 bases, J shed 2 bases, and the junction held 18 bases outside the gene matches. Here the CDR3 reads CATSGAGTSGAKATYNEQFF. As DNA, the CDR3 is TGTGCCACCAGCGGTGCCGGGACTAGCGGAGCCAAGGCCACCTACAATGAGCAGTTCTTC.

The J gene is TRBJ1-1, the V gene TRBV7-9; the D is unclear. The length of the CDR3 is 13 residues. The ends were cut back, 2 bases at V and 1 base at J, with 5 bases in the middle. Germline V gives CDR1 SEHNR, CDR2 FQNEAQ (reference sequence). The CDR3 protein is CASSLQENTEAFF. The DNA of the CDR3 is TGTGCCAGCAGCTTACAGGAGAACACTGAAGCTTTCTTT.